What follows is one T cell receptor beta chain and its context. Its antigen is undetermined. This sample is drawn from a study of shared clonotypes between healthy human individuals. Whole-study results and caveats: A limitation of the genetic and exposure-history diversity represented arose from few donors. Shared across a few donors were around 4.7% of the naive CD4 clonotypes. Naive subsets, compared against memory subsets, generally had larger estimated richness values.

V was pared by 5 bases and J by 1 base, with 14 bases between. CDR1 is SNHLY and CDR2 is FYNNEI in the germline V gene. The CDR3 is 15 residues long. Assay runs were performed at deep level. Measured with immunoSEQ multiplex PCR; TCRdb has only the in-frame clones, and not every one. The sample records about 1 million clones, around 76% being singletons. The TCR was taken from a man aged 18 to 29 in good health. The sample taken for sequencing was memory CD4+ T cells sorted from blood. Subset defined: CD45RA-negative fraction. The chain joins TRBV2 to TRBJ1-1, with D unresolved. CDR3 bases: TGTGCCAGCAGTCAGCAGATCCGGGGGAACACTGAAGCTTTCTTT. Translated: CASSQQIRGNTEAFF.